Listed here are 14 T cell receptor beta chains from one sample, sequenced in a study of shared clonotypes between healthy human individuals. Assay used: immunoSEQ multiplex PCR; TCRdb lists only in-frame clones, some missing. This table holds roughly 500,000 clones, over 75% found once. Sequenced: PBMCs. These receptors were obtained from a middle-aged woman in good health. Some clones in this sample may be carry-over from other donors' samples.

The chain joins TRBV5-8 to TRBJ2-3; TRBD2 aligns across 9 bases. With 8 bases clipped from V and 2 bases from J, the junction kept 3 bases outside the gene matches. The CDR3 is 13 amino acids. CDR1 and CDR2 (germline): SGHTS, YDEGEE. CDR3 DNA: TGTGCCAGTCGGACTAGCGCCACAGATACGCAGTATTTT. It translates to CASRTSATDTQYF.

The gene calls are TRBV10-2 and TRBJ1-1; no clear D gene. This CDR3 contains 12 residues. V gave up 6 bases and J gave up 1 base, with 6 bases separating them. Germline-derived CDR1 and CDR2 are WSHSY and SAAADI. The CDR3 region is CASRAANTEAFF. As DNA, the CDR3 is TGCGCCAGCAGGGCTGCGAACACTGAAGCTTTCTTT.

The chain couples TRBV10-3 to TRBJ2-7; TRBD1 matches 10 bases. V lost 8 bases, J lost 5 bases, and 6 bases stayed unmatched. Germline V gene sequence: CDR1 ENHRY, CDR2 SYGVKD. The CDR3 is 13 amino acids. CDR3 sequence (DNA): TGTGCCATCCAGGGACAGGGGTTCGACGAGCAGTACTTC. The encoded protein is CAIQGQGFDEQYF.

A word on this clone: Other DNA sequences of this sample code for an identical CDR3. This rearrangement joins TRBV28 to TRBJ2-2; D uncertain. This CDR3 comprises 12 residues. Germline V lookup: CDR1 MDHEN, CDR2 SYDVKM. V dropped 5 bases and J dropped 2 bases, with 3 bases sitting between them. CDR3 sequence (DNA): TGTGCCAGCAGTCTCAACACCGGGGAGCTGTTTTTT. The encoded protein is CASSLNTGELFF.

This chain links TRBV5-8 with TRBJ2-7, with D perhaps matching TRBD2 (7 bases). The CDR3 totals 14 residues. Germline CDR1 reads SGHTS; CDR2 reads YDEGEE. With 6 bases removed from V and 3 bases from J, the gap between germline ends came to 16 bases. As DNA, the CDR3 is TGTGCCAGCAAAAGGGGGGAGGGCCTCTACGAGCAGTACTTC. Its translation is CASKRGEGLYEQYF. Variable domain in full (rest from reference TRBV5-8 and TRBJ2-7): EAGVTQSPTHLIKTRGQQATLRCSPISGHTSVYWYQQALGLGLQFLLWYDEGEERNRGNFPPRFSGRQFPNYSSELNVNALELEDSALYLCASKRGEGLYEQYFGPGTRLTVT.

V and J are TRBV4-1 and TRBJ1-5; tentative D call: TRBD1 (5 bases). The CDR3 runs 15 residues. Trimming left V 1 base short and J 7 bases short, with 14 bases between. Germline assignment: CDR1 MGHRA and CDR2 YSYEKL. CDR3 region: CASSQVEANRQPQHF. CDR3 DNA: TGCGCCAGCAGCCAAGTGGAAGCGAACAGGCAGCCCCAGCATTTT.

The chain has TRBV27 and TRBJ2-1; a possible D gene is TRBD2 (5 bases). The ends were cut back, 5 bases at V and 4 bases at J, with 18 bases in the middle. The CDR3 is 16 residues long. CDR1 is MNHEY and CDR2 is SMNVEV in the germline V gene (reference sequence). CDR3 in amino acids: CASSPQSGALYNEQFF. CDR3 sequence (DNA): TGTGCCAGCAGTCCCCAGAGCGGAGCCTTATACAATGAGCAGTTCTTC.

As regards this clone: A much larger clone lies a single base off, so this may be a read error. Other DNA variants within this sample encode the same CDR3. This chain links TRBV5-1 with TRBJ2-3, with 8 nucleotides matching TRBD2. This CDR3 contains 16 residues. The V gene's germline CDR1 is SGHRS and CDR2 YFSETQ. The CDR3 region is CASSLKTSASTDTQYF. The CDR3 coding sequence is TGTGCCAGCAGCTTGAAGACTAGCGCCAGCACAGATACGCAGTATTTT.

A remark on this clone: One end of the junction is discordant with germline, which a read error may explain. V and J are TRBV29-1 and TRBJ1-1; D remains ambiguous. Germline V gives CDR1 SQVTM, CDR2 ANQGSEA. The CDR3 consists of 11 residues. CDR3 sequence (DNA): TGCAGCGTTCTCATGGGCACTGAAGCTCTCTTT. Translating gives CSVLMGTEALF.

This chain connects TRBV7-2 to TRBJ2-7; D is possibly TRBD2 (7 bases). CDR3 size: 13 residues. Germline V lookup: CDR1 SGHTA, CDR2 FQGNSA. V was clipped by 4 bases and J by 6 bases, with 13 bases between them. CDR3 coding DNA: TGTGCCAGCAGCTCCCGCGGGGGCTTCGAGCAGTACTTC. It yields the protein CASSSRGGFEQYF.

A word on this clone: A much larger clone is a single base away; this may be a read error. Other DNA sequences from this sample encode an identical CDR3 as well. This chain uses TRBV28 with TRBJ1-5, with a weak D call TRBD1 (6 bases). The V gene's germline CDR1 is MDHEN and CDR2 SYDVKM. CDR3 length equals 14 residues. CDR3 loop: CASSLVTGHQPQHF. CDR3 DNA sequence: TGCGCCAGCAGTTTAGTGACAGGACATCAGCCCCAGCATTTT.

This clone was found once. The chain employs TRBV13 and TRBJ2-7, with a possible D match to TRBD2 (5 bases). V gave up 0 bases and J gave up 3 bases, with 12 bases separating them. CDR3 length equals 15 residues. CDR1 is PRHDT and CDR2 is FYEKMQ in the germline V gene (reference sequence). The CDR3 bases are TGTGCCAGCAGCTTAGGCGGGAATATTTTCTACGAGCAGTACTTC. Translated, it gives CASSLGGNIFYEQYF.

This clone was seen only a few times. The same CDR3 is also encoded by other DNA sequences in this sample. The chain couples TRBV5-4 to TRBJ2-2; 10 nucleotides agree with TRBD2. From germline, CDR1 is SGHNT and CDR2 YYREEE (reference sequence). The junction had 3 bases not matched to a gene; V was cut back by 1 base and J by 6 bases. The CDR3 is 15 amino acids. The CDR3 coding sequence is TGTGCCAGCAGCTTGCCTAGCGGGAGCTCCGGGGAGCTGTTTTTT. Translated, it gives CASSLPSGSSGELFF.

The V call is TRBV7-2, the J call TRBJ1-1, with 9 positions matching TRBD1. From germline, CDR1 is SGHTA and CDR2 FQGNSA. The ends lost 8 bases at V and 9 bases at J; junction bases unmatched: 7. The CDR3 runs 12 residues. The CDR3 region has the DNA TGTGCCAGCCCCGGGACAGGGATTCAAGCTTTCTTT. This encodes CASPGTGIQAFF.